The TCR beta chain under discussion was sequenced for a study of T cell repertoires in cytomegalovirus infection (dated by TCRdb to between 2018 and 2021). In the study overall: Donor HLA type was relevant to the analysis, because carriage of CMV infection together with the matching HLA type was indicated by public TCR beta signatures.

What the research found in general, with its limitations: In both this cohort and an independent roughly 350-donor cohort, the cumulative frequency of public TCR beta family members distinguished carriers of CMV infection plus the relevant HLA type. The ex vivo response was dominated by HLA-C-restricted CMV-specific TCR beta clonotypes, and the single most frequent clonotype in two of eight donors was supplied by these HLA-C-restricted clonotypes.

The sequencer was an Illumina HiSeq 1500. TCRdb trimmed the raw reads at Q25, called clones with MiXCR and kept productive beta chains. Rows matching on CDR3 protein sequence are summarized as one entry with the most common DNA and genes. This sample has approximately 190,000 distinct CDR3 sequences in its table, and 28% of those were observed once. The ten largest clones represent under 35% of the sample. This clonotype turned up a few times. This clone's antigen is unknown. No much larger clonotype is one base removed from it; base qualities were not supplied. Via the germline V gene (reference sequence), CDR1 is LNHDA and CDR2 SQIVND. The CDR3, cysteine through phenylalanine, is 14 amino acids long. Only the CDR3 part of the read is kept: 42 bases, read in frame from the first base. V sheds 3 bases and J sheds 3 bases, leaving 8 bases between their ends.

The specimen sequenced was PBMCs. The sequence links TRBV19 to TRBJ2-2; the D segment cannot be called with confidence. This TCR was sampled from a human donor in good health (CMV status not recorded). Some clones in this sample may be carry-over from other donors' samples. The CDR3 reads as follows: CASSMGSHTGELFF. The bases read TGTGCCAGTAGTATGGGCAGTCACACCGGGGAGCTGTTTTTT. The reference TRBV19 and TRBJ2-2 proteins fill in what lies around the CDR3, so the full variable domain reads DGGITQSPKYLFRKEGQNVTLSCEQNLNHDAMYWYRQDPGQGLRLIYYSQIVNDFQKGDIAEGYSVSREKKESFPLTVTSAQKNPTAFYLCASSMGSHTGELFFGEGSRLTVL.